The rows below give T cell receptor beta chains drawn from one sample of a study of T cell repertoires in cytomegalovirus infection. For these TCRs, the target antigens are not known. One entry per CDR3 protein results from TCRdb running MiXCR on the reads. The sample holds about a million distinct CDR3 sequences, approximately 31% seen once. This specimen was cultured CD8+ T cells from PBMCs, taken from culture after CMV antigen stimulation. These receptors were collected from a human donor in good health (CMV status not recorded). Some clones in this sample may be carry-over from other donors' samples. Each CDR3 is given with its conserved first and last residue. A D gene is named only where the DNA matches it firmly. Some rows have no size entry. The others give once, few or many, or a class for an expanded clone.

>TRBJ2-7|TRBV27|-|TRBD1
CASSFRQGKEQYF
TGTGCCAGCAGTTTCCGACAGGGCAAAGAGCAGTACTTC
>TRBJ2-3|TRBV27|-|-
CASSPQGPTSTNTQYF
TGTGCCAGCAGTCCCCAGGGACCTACTAGCACAAATACGCAGTATTTT
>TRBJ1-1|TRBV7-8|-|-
CASSKDYSRGGLNTEAFF
TGTGCCAGCAGCAAAGACTACTCGAGGGGCGGATTGAACACTGAAGCTTTCTTT
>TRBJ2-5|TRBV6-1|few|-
CASAVMIQETQYF
TGTGCCAGTGCTGTGATGATCCAAGAGACCCAGTACTTC
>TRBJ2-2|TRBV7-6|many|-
CASSLGSGYTGELFF
TGTGCCAGCAGCTTAGGGTCGGGGTACACCGGGGAGCTGTTTTTT
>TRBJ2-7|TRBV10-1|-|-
CASSDLSRPYYEQYF
TGCGCCAGCAGTGACCTTTCCCGCCCCTACTACGAGCAGTACTTC
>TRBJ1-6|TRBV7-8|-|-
CASSLRGSGQRDSPLHF
TGTGCCAGCAGCTTAAGAGGTTCTGGACAGAGGGATTCACCCCTCCACTTT
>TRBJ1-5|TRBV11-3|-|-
CASSLRWGRWEYQPQHF
TGTGCCAGCAGCTTGCGTTGGGGCAGGTGGGAATATCAGCCCCAGCATTTT
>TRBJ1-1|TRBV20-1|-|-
CSAAEGLNTEAFF
TGCAGTGCCGCGGAGGGGTTGAACACTGAAGCTTTCTTT
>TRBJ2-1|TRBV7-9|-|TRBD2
CASSPGRASEQFF
TGTGCCAGCAGCCCAGGGAGGGCATCTGAGCAGTTCTTC
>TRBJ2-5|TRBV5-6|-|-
CASNSFQETQYF
TGTGCCAGCAACTCCTTTCAAGAGACCCAGTACTTC
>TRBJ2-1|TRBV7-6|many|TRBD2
CASSPTTSGDYNEQFF
TGTGCCAGCAGCCCGACGACTAGCGGGGATTACAATGAGCAGTTCTTC
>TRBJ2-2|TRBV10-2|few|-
CATLMGQPNTGELFF
TGCGCCACCCTGATGGGTCAGCCGAACACCGGGGAGCTGTTTTTT
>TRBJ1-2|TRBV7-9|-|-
CASTTDGFGYTF
TGTGCCAGCACTACTGACGGCTTTGGCTACACCTTC
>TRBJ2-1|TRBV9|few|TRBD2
CASSVVTSGYNEQFF
TGTGCCAGCAGCGTAGTCACTAGCGGCTACAATGAGCAGTTCTTC
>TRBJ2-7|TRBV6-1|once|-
CASILTGVYEQYF
TGTGCCAGCATACTAACAGGCGTCTACGAGCAGTACTTC
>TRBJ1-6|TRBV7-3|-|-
CASSADVRGSPLHF
TGTGCCAGCAGCGCCGATGTTAGAGGTTCACCCCTCCACTTT
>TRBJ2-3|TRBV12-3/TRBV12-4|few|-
CASSSGSSGMDTQYF
TGTGCCAGCAGTTCCGGGTCTTCGGGGATGGATACGCAGTATTTT
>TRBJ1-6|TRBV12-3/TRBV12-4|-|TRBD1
CASNLRRQGGNSPLHF
TGTGCCAGCAACCTACGGCGACAGGGGGGTAATTCACCCCTCCACTTT
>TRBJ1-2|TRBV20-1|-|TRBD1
CSAATPRTGAQVNYGYTF
TGCAGTGCCGCTACTCCTCGGACAGGCGCGCAGGTTAACTATGGCTACACCTTC
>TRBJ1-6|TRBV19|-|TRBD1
CASMGQANNSPLHF
TGTGCCAGTATGGGACAGGCAAATAATTCACCCCTCCACTTT
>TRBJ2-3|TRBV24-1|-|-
CATSDITGDTQYF
TGTGCCACCAGTGATATCACAGGAGATACGCAGTATTTT
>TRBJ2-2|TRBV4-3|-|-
CASRTQGITGELFF
TGCGCTAGCAGGACCCAGGGGATCACCGGGGAGCTGTTTTTT
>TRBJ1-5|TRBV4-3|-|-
CASSHLRGEVGNQPQHF
TGCGCCAGCAGCCATCTCAGGGGAGAGGTAGGCAATCAGCCCCAGCATTTT